The 11 T cell receptor beta chains listed next were all sequenced from one sample in a study of blood T cell repertoires in COVID-19. Generated by immunoSEQ multiplex PCR, the TCRdb table keeps only in-frame clones and is missing some. The table records about 350,000 clones, about 88% of them present only once. Sequenced material: PBMCs or T cells enriched from blood (not recorded which). Source of these receptors: a woman between 25 and 40 years old who had recovered from COVID-19.

The chain couples TRBV10-1 to TRBJ2-1; 12 bases match TRBD1. The V gene end was trimmed by 6 bases and the J gene end by 2 bases; junction bases not matched to a gene: 2. The CDR3 runs to 15 residues. Germline CDR1 and CDR2: WNHNN and SYGVQD (reference sequence). CDR3 region: CASSGTGGPYNEQFF. In DNA form, the CDR3 reads TGCGCCAGCAGCGGGACAGGGGGCCCCTACAATGAGCAGTTCTTC.

This rearrangement joins TRBV7-9 to TRBJ1-2; D call uncertain. The CDR3 has 17 amino acids. Germline CDR1 is SEHNR and CDR2 is FQNEAQ (reference sequence). Trimming removed 5 bases from V and 4 bases from J, with 23 bases in between. The CDR3 is CASSAPGISPRGYGYTF. In DNA form, the CDR3 reads TGTGCCAGCAGCGCGCCCGGGATTAGTCCCCGAGGCTATGGCTACACCTTC.

This clone was found a few times. The chain couples TRBV15 to TRBJ1-2; 11 positions match TRBD1. Trimming took 2 bases from V and 7 from J; bases not matched to a gene: 9. Germline V lookup: CDR1 LNHNV, CDR2 YYDKDF (reference sequence). This CDR3 contains 16 residues. As DNA, the CDR3 is TGTGCCACCAGCAGATCGGGGACAGGGGGTAGAGGTGGCTACACCTTC. This gives the protein CATSRSGTGGRGGYTF.

This clone was seen once. The rearrangement joins TRBV29-1 to TRBJ2-7; D gene ambiguous. The CDR3 is 12 residues long. Trimming pared 4 bases from V and 0 bases from J, leaving 7 bases between. CDR1 is SQVTM and CDR2 is ANQGSEA in the germline V gene. CDR3 in DNA: TGCAGCGTTGTTGTCGTCTCCTACGAGCAGTACTTC. Translation gives CSVVVVSYEQYF.

The chain has TRBV12-5 and TRBJ2-7, with 10 bases matching TRBD1. J lost 6 bases, V lost 6 bases, and 8 bases had no gene match. The V gene's germline CDR1 is LGHNT and CDR2 FRNRAP. This CDR3 contains 14 residues. CDR3 sequence reads: CASGPGQGFSEQYF. CDR3 DNA sequence: TGTGCTAGTGGCCCGGGACAGGGGTTTAGCGAGCAGTACTTC.

The chain is built from TRBV5-5 and TRBJ1-2; 9 nucleotides match TRBD1. This CDR3 has 17 amino acids. Trimming cost V 4 bases and J 3 bases; bases outside gene matches: 13. Germline CDR1 SGHKS, CDR2 YYEKEE (reference sequence). The CDR3 here is CASSASGTGRDHYGYTF. Written as DNA, the CDR3 is TGTGCCAGCAGCGCATCCGGGACAGGGAGGGACCACTATGGCTACACCTTC.

The V gene is TRBV5-1, the J gene TRBJ2-1; D might be TRBD1 (6 bases). CDR3 length: 15 residues. Trimming left V 7 bases short and J 1 base short, with 15 bases between. Germline-derived CDR1 and CDR2 are SGHRS and YFSETQ. CDR3 in DNA: TGCGCCAGCTTAACAGGGCCGGGGTCCTACAATGAGCAGTTCTTC. It specifies CASLTGPGSYNEQFF.

J is TRBJ2-7 and V is TRBV3-1 (or the pseudogene TRBV3-2); 8 bases are a match to TRBD1. Trimming took 4 bases from V and 3 from J; bases not matched to a gene: 5. The CDR3 contains 14 residues. Germline V gives CDR1 LGHDT, CDR2 YNNKEL (reference sequence). DNA of the CDR3: TGTGCCAGCAGCCGAGGACAGGGTGACTACGAGCAGTACTTC. This encodes CASSRGQGDYEQYF.

This chain connects TRBV28 to TRBJ1-2, with D perhaps matching TRBD1 (6 bases). The V and J ends lost 6 bases and 5 bases respectively, with 13 bases between them. Germline V gives CDR1 MDHEN, CDR2 SYDVKM. The CDR3 sequence is 13 residues long. CDR3 in amino acids: CASRQGTNYGYTF. The CDR3 nucleotides read TGTGCCAGCAGACAGGGTACCAATTATGGCTACACCTTC.

This chain connects TRBV18 to TRBJ2-7; 7 bases are shared with TRBD1. CDR1 and CDR2 (germline): KGHSH, LQKENI. This CDR3 has 14 residues. V was clipped by 1 base and J by 5 bases; unmatched bases: 5. In DNA, the CDR3 is TGTGCCAGCTCACCACGAACAGGGGTGGACGAGCAGTACTTC. It translates to CASSPRTGVDEQYF.

The V gene is TRBV7-8, the J gene TRBJ1-6, with TRBD1 as a possible D gene (6 bases). Germline lookup yields CDR1 SGHVS and CDR2 FQNEAQ. Trimming took off 5 bases at V and 6 bases at J, with 17 bases between the two ends. The CDR3 sequence is 16 residues long. The CDR3 nucleotides read TGTGCCAGCAGCCCGTCCCGGGGGGCGTCTAATTCACCCCTCCACTTT. It yields the protein CASSPSRGASNSPLHF.